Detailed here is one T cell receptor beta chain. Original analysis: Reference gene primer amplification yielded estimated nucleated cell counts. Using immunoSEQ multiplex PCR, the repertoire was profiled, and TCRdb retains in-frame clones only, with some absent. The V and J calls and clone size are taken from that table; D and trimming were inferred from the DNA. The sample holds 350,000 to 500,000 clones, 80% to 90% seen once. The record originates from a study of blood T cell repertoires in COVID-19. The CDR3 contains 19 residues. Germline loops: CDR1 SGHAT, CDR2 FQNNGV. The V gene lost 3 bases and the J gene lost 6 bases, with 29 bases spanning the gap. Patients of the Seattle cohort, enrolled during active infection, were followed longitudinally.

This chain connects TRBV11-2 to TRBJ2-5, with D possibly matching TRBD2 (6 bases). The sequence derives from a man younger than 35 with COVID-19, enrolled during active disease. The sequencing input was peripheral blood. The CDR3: CASSLNLVFGRIKEKTQYF. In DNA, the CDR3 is TGTGCCAGCAGCTTGAACTTAGTATTTGGGAGGATAAAAGAGAAGACCCAGTACTTC.